The 26 T cell receptor beta chains listed next were all sequenced from one sample in a study of blood T cell repertoires in COVID-19. This table comes from immunoSEQ multiplex PCR, and its TCRdb copy is limited to in-frame clones, with some not included. Of tens of thousands of clones in the sample, approximately 82% were seen once. Source material: peripheral blood. These receptors all come from a human donor in a cohort sampled during active COVID-19.

The chain couples TRBV9 to TRBJ2-1, with 14 bases aligning to TRBD2. V shed 4 bases, J shed 9 bases, and the junction held 6 bases outside the gene matches. The CDR3 runs 15 residues. Germline V gene lookup returns CDR1 SGDLS and CDR2 YYNGEE. The CDR3 sequence: CASSSRLAGGFEQFF. CDR3 sequence (DNA): TGTGCCAGCAGCTCACGACTAGCGGGAGGGTTTGAGCAGTTCTTC. Looking up the rest from reference TRBV9 and TRBJ2-1 gives the full variable domain: DSGVTQTPKHLITATGQRVTLRCSPRSGDLSVYWYQQSLDQGLQFLIQYYNGEERAKGNILERFSAQQFPDLHSELNLSSLELGDSALYFCASSSRLAGGFEQFFGPGTRLTVL.

V and J are TRBV6-5 and TRBJ1-3, with D perhaps TRBD1 (5 bases). CDR3 length: 14 amino acids. Trimming took 2 bases from V and 2 from J, leaving 7 bases between them. The germline CDR1 and CDR2 sequences are MNHEY and SVGAGI. The CDR3 protein is CASSYGRAGNTIYF. CDR3 nucleotides: TGTGCCAGCAGTTACGGCAGGGCTGGAAACACCATATATTTT.

The chain recombines TRBV7-8 with TRBJ1-1; TRBD1 agrees at 11 bases. The V and J ends lost 4 bases and 5 bases, in that order; junction bases with no gene match: 6. CDR1 and CDR2 (germline): SGHVS, FQNEAQ. The CDR3 is 15 residues long. The CDR3 sequence is CASSSRTGGETEAFF. CDR3 sequence (DNA): TGTGCCAGCAGCTCTAGGACAGGGGGCGAGACTGAAGCTTTCTTT. The variable domain in full, completed from reference TRBV7-8 and TRBJ1-1, reads GAGVSQSPRYKVAKRGQDVALRCDPISGHVSLFWYQQALGQGPEFLTYFQNEAQLDKSGLPSDRFFAERPEGSVSTLKIQRTQQEDSAVYLCASSSRTGGETEAFFGQGTRLTVV.

This sequence joins TRBV6-4 and TRBJ2-3; TRBD2 agrees at 9 bases. V was clipped by 3 bases and J by 0 bases; unmatched bases: 1. The CDR3 runs 15 residues. Germline V gene lookup returns CDR1 MRHNA and CDR2 SNTAGT. The CDR3 is CASSDSGGSTDTQYF. DNA of the CDR3: TGTGCCAGCAGTGATAGCGGGGGTAGCACAGATACGCAGTATTTT.

This rearrangement joins TRBV2 to TRBJ2-3; D is possibly TRBD2 (6 bases). Trimming took 8 bases from V and 4 from J, leaving 16 bases between them. This CDR3 comprises 14 residues. The germline CDR1 and CDR2 sequences are SNHLY and FYNNEI. CDR3 region: CASASRERADTQYF. For the CDR3, the DNA is TGTGCCAGCGCCAGCCGGGAGAGGGCAGATACGCAGTATTTT. The full variable domain, in which reference TRBV2 and TRBJ2-3 provide the parts outside the CDR3, is EPEVTQTPSHQVTQMGQEVILRCVPISNHLYFYWYRQILGQKVEFLVSFYNNEISEKSEIFDDQFSVERPDGSNFTLKIRSTKLEDSAMYFCASASRERADTQYFGPGTRLTVL.

The chain joins TRBV5-1 to TRBJ2-5, with 13 bases matching TRBD2. In germline, CDR1 is SGHRS, CDR2 YFSETQ. This CDR3 spans 18 amino acids. V lost 2 bases and J lost 10; bases outside the gene matches: 17. CDR3: CASSFTGLAGTGSLSQYF. For the CDR3, the DNA is TGCGCCAGCAGCTTTACGGGACTAGCGGGGACCGGTTCATTAAGCCAGTACTTC.

The chain uses TRBV2 and TRBJ2-2, with D perhaps TRBD2 (5 bases). The germline V gene encodes CDR1 SNHLY and CDR2 FYNNEI. The V and J ends lost 8 bases and 0 bases respectively, with 10 bases between them. The CDR3 consists of 14 residues. The CDR3 bases are TGTGCCAGCCTCCCGGACTCGAACACCGGGGAGCTGTTTTTT. Translation gives CASLPDSNTGELFF.

The chain links TRBV27 to TRBJ2-7; D is unclear. Between the trimmed V and J ends, which lost 2 bases and 3 bases, there was a span of 11 bases. This CDR3 is built from 14 residues. Germline loops: CDR1 MNHEY, CDR2 SMNVEV (reference sequence). CDR3 sequence reads: CASSLTTNNYEQYF. The CDR3 DNA sequence: TGTGCCAGCAGTTTAACCACAAACAACTACGAGCAGTACTTC.

CDR3 sequence: CASSPVGLGAYEQYF. Written as DNA, the CDR3 is TGTGCCAGCAGTCCGGTGGGACTGGGGGCCTACGAGCAGTACTTC. This chain uses TRBV7-6 with TRBJ2-7; a possible D gene is TRBD2 (6 bases). Trimming stripped 6 bases from V and 2 bases from J, with 17 bases between. The CDR3 covers 15 residues. Germline V gives CDR1 SGHVS, CDR2 FNYEAQ.

This clone appeared once. The chain is built from TRBV3-1 (or the pseudogene TRBV3-2) and TRBJ1-3, with D possibly TRBD1 on 5 matching bases. V was pared by 1 base and J by 0 bases, with 13 bases between. Germline V gene data show CDR1 as LGHDT and CDR2 as YNNKEL (reference sequence). The CDR3 consists of 17 residues. The CDR3 DNA reads TGTGCCAGCAGCCAAGTGGACATTCGAAGCTCTGGAAACACCATATATTTT. The encoded protein is CASSQVDIRSSGNTIYF.

This clone was detected only a few times. J is TRBJ1-5 and V is TRBV21-1; the table's D call of TRBD1 was not tested on the DNA. TRBV21-1 corresponds to a pseudogene. The CDR3 contains 17 residues. The chain's CDR3 is CASSPKGTGGGNQPQHF. The CDR3, as DNA: TGTGCCAGCAGCCCTAAAGGGACAGGGGGGGGCAATCAGCCCCAGCATTTT.

The rearrangement links TRBV5-6 to TRBJ1-2, with TRBD1 identical over 7 bases. From germline, CDR1 is SGHDT and CDR2 YYEEEE. The CDR3 contains 14 residues. V lost 4 bases and J lost 4; bases outside the gene matches: 7. The CDR3 sequence is CASSQNQGVYGYTF. The CDR3 coding sequence is TGTGCCAGCAGCCAAAACCAGGGGGTCTATGGCTACACCTTC.

This chain joins TRBV5-6 and TRBJ1-1, with D uncertain. This CDR3 has 12 amino acids. V was clipped by 5 bases and J by 1 base, with 6 bases between them. Germline CDR1 reads SGHDT; CDR2 reads YYEEEE. This CDR3 reads CASSEGNTEAFF. DNA for the CDR3: TGTGCCAGCAGTGAGGGGAACACTGAAGCTTTCTTT.

As DNA, the CDR3 is TGTGCCAGCTCACGTGGACTAGCGGGAGCCGGCACCGGGGAGCTGTTTTTT. Translated: CASSRGLAGAGTGELFF. J is TRBJ2-2 and V is TRBV18; 13 bases line up with TRBD2. V was pared by 4 bases and J by 4 bases, with 6 bases of the junction left unmatched. The CDR3 is 17 amino acids. The germline V gene has CDR1 KGHSH and CDR2 LQKENI.

The gene calls are TRBV1 and TRBJ2-2; the listed D gene, TRBD2, was not tested against the DNA. TRBV1 is designated a pseudogene. This CDR3 comprises 16 residues. CDR3 in DNA: TGCACCAGCAGCCCTAGCGGGGGGGCGATCACCGGGGAGCTGTTTTTT. Its protein product is CTSSPSGGAITGELFF.

The J gene is TRBJ1-1, the V gene TRBV27; D is perhaps TRBD1 (5 bases). Trimming removed 5 bases from V and 0 bases from J, with 7 bases in between. The CDR3 loop spans 13 amino acids. The germline CDR1 and CDR2 sequences are MNHEY and SMNVEV (reference sequence). The CDR3 nucleotides are TGTGCCAGCAGTCGACAGATGAACACTGAAGCTTTCTTT. Its protein is CASSRQMNTEAFF.

The sample holds a few counts of this clone. The gene calls are TRBV4-1 and TRBJ2-3; TRBD2 agrees at 8 bases. V lost 3 bases and J lost 6; bases outside the gene matches: 11. The CDR3 runs to 16 residues. Germline V lookup: CDR1 MGHRA, CDR2 YSYEKL. The CDR3 DNA reads as TGCGCCAGCAGCCAGGCCGACCGGGGGGGGAGGGATACGCAGTATTTT. It specifies CASSQADRGGRDTQYF.

V gene TRBV27 combines with J gene TRBJ1-3, with D unclear. The germline gives CDR1 MNHEY, CDR2 SMNVEV (reference sequence). This CDR3 comprises 20 residues. V shed 1 base and J shed 3 bases, with 25 bases lying between them. The CDR3 bases are TGTGCCAGCAGTTTATTTCCCCATGGTGCAGGCCACCTGAGTGGAAACACCATATATTTT. Its protein is CASSLFPHGAGHLSGNTIYF.

This rearrangement joins TRBV6-4 to TRBJ2-7, with D maybe TRBD2 (5 bases). The CDR3 is 15 amino acids. Germline lookup yields CDR1 MRHNA and CDR2 SNTAGT. The V gene lost 7 bases and the J gene lost 3 bases, with 19 bases spanning the gap. The CDR3 region is CASTFIETINYEQYF. DNA for the CDR3: TGTGCCAGCACTTTCATCGAGACTATAAACTACGAGCAGTACTTC.

This clone was recorded once. The J gene is TRBJ2-3, the V gene TRBV10-2, with 10 bases matching TRBD2. Looked up from germline, CDR1 is WSHSY and CDR2 is SAAADI. This CDR3 region has 13 residues. After removal of 8 bases from V and 4 bases from J, the junction contained 3 bases not matched to a gene. CDR3 protein: CASSSGRADTQYF. The CDR3 DNA reads as TGCGCCAGCTCCAGCGGGAGGGCAGATACGCAGTATTTT.

This chain uses TRBV6-5 with TRBJ2-3; 11 nucleotides agree with TRBD1. Germline lookup yields CDR1 MNHEY and CDR2 SVGAGI. Trimming took 10 bases from V and 4 from J; bases not matched to a gene: 4. The CDR3 consists of 13 residues. In nucleotides, the CDR3 is TGTGCCACCAGGACAGGGGGCGCAGATACGCAGTATTTT. It yields the protein CATRTGGADTQYF.

Only a few counts were recorded for this clone. The chain is built from TRBV18 and TRBJ2-7; D is perhaps TRBD2 (6 bases). From germline, CDR1 is KGHSH and CDR2 LQKENI. This CDR3 contains 15 residues. V dropped 0 bases and J dropped 2 bases, with 11 bases sitting between them. This chain's CDR3 is CASSPPGLFTYEQYF. The CDR3 DNA is TGTGCCAGCTCACCACCGGGACTCTTTACCTACGAGCAGTACTTC.

This clone appeared a single time. The genes are TRBV4-2 and TRBJ1-6, with 8 bases lining up with TRBD1. Losses at the gene ends were 0 bases for V and 10 bases for J; bases not matched to a gene: 5. From germline, CDR1 is LGHNA and CDR2 YNFKEQ. CDR3 length equals 15 residues. The CDR3 spells CASSQDQGAKSPLHF. The CDR3, as DNA: TGTGCCAGCAGCCAAGACCAGGGGGCAAAATCACCCCTCCACTTT.

The V gene is TRBV6-1, the J gene TRBJ2-1; TRBD2 matches at 7 bases. V dropped 3 bases and J dropped 12; count of bases not matched to a gene: 11. The CDR3 has 14 residues. Germline-derived CDR1 and CDR2 are MNHNS and SASEGT. The DNA of the CDR3 is TGTGCCAGCAGTGAGGGGGGGTCACTAGATCTGCAGTTCTTC. It yields the protein CASSEGGSLDLQFF.

The chain recombines TRBV3-1 (or the pseudogene TRBV3-2) with TRBJ2-5, with a tentative D call TRBD1 (5 bases). The CDR3 sequence is 15 residues long. CDR1 and CDR2 (germline): LGHDT, YNNKEL (reference sequence). V lost 3 bases and J 0 bases, leaving 11 bases between the germline ends. CDR3 in amino acids: CASSHPDRDQETQYF. The CDR3 nucleotides read TGTGCCAGCAGCCATCCCGACAGAGACCAAGAGACCCAGTACTTC.

The chain uses TRBV5-1 and TRBJ2-5; TRBD2 matches at 9 bases. This CDR3 has 16 residues. With 0 bases clipped from V and 4 bases from J, the junction kept 7 bases outside the gene matches. CDR1 is SGHRS and CDR2 is YFSETQ in the germline V gene. The CDR3 DNA is TGCGCCAGCAGCTTGGGTTCAGCGGGAGGATTAGAGACCCAGTACTTC. Its translation: CASSLGSAGGLETQYF.